Sequencing of this T cell receptor (beta chain) was carried out in a study of T cells after yellow fever vaccination. This clonotype was seen many times. A single record per CDR3 protein comes from TCRdb applying MiXCR to the 5' RACE reads. Among about 25,000 distinct CDR3 sequences listed, 3.4% were seen once. This receptor was taken from a man aged 18 to 29 who received the YFV17D yellow fever vaccine. This material consisted of PBMCs, either bulk or a sorted T-cell subset (CD4+, CD8+, memory, or dextramer-sorted; not recorded which), taken roughly 47 days after the first yellow fever vaccination.

The CDR3 DNA reads as TGTGCCAGCAGCCACACATATCGGCGACTACAGGGGAAGGGGAATTCACCCCTCCACTTT. As protein: CASSHTYRRLQGKGNSPLHF. The chain uses TRBV3-1 and TRBJ1-6; 7 nucleotides line up with TRBD1. In germline, CDR1 is LGHDT, CDR2 YNNKEL (reference sequence). The CDR3 sequence is 20 residues long. V was clipped by 3 bases and J by 7 bases; unmatched bases: 21.